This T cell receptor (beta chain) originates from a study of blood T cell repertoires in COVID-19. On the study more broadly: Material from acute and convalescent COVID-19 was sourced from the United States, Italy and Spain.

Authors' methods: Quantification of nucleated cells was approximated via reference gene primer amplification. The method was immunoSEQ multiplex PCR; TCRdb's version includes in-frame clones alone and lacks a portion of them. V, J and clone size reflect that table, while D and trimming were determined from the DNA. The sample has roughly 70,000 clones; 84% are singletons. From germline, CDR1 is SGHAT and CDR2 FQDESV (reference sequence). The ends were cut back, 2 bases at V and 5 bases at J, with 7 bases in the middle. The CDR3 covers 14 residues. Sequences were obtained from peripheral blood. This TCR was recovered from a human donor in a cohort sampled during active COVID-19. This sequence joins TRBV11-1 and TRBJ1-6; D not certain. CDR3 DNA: TGTGCCAGCAGCTTAAGGAGGAATAATTCACCCCTCCACTTT. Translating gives CASSLRRNNSPLHF.